Each of the 27 T cell receptor beta chains below was sequenced from the same sample in a study of vaccination effects on CD4 cells after COVID-19. For these receptors, no antigen is known. Sequenced by immunoSEQ multiplex PCR; TCRdb stores in-frame clones only, minus some. The sample records roughly 67,000 clones, roughly 79% being singletons. Antigen-specific CD4+ T cells were expanded (with viral peptide pools) by the ViraFEST assay ahead of sequencing. Between days 9 and 11 of culture, CD4+ T cells were separated out. Vaccinated participants had no history of SARS-CoV-2 infection and tested negative for nucleocapsid antibodies. Here the sequenced sample was CD4+ T cells from PBMCs cultured with SARS-CoV-2 spike peptides, taken before COVID-19 vaccination. The receptors stem from a human donor who received a COVID-19 vaccine.

J is TRBJ1-1 and V is TRBV7-3; D perhaps matches TRBD1 (6 bases). The CDR3 consists of 15 residues. Between the trimmed V and J ends, which lost 4 bases and 3 bases, there was a span of 15 bases. Germline V gene lookup returns CDR1 SGHTA and CDR2 FQGTGA. Here the CDR3 DNA reads TGTGCCAGCAGCTCGCAGCCCAGGGGAGACACTGAAGCTTTCTTT. Encoded protein: CASSSQPRGDTEAFF.

The V gene is TRBV5-8, the J gene TRBJ2-1; weak D call: TRBD2 (5 bases). V lost 4 bases and J 4 bases, leaving 21 bases between the germline ends. Germline CDR1 reads SGHTS; CDR2 reads YDEGEE. This CDR3 is built from 17 residues. CDR3 nucleotides: TGTGCCAGCAGCCGGCTCGGGGTAGGCTTAGGTTACAATGAGCAGTTCTTC. Translating gives CASSRLGVGLGYNEQFF.

The chain uses TRBV6-1 and TRBJ1-6; D is unclear. The CDR3 totals 15 residues. Germline V gives CDR1 MNHNS, CDR2 SASEGT. The V gene lost 5 bases and the J gene lost 7 bases, with 15 bases spanning the gap. Here the CDR3 reads CASSQQQSPNSPLHF. The CDR3 DNA reads TGTGCCAGCAGTCAACAACAGAGTCCAAATTCACCCCTCCACTTT.

This clone appeared a few times. J is TRBJ1-5 and V is TRBV6-5; 10 nucleotides agree with TRBD1. Per the germline V gene, CDR1 is MNHEY and CDR2 is SVGAGI. V was pared by 6 bases and J by 11 bases, with 10 bases of the junction left unmatched. The CDR3 contains 14 residues. CDR3 sequence reads: CASRTDRGRGTQHF. In nucleotides, the CDR3 is TGTGCCAGCAGAACTGACAGGGGGCGGGGGACCCAGCATTTT.

This chain's CDR3 is CASTILGQGSNQPQHF. The CDR3 nucleotides read TGTGCCAGCACCATACTCGGACAGGGCAGCAATCAGCCCCAGCATTTT. This chain connects TRBV7-8 to TRBJ1-5, with 8 bases fitting TRBD1. CDR3 length: 16 amino acids. Germline CDR1 SGHVS, CDR2 FQNEAQ. With V trimmed by 7 bases and J by 1 base, 9 bases remained unmatched.

This sequence joins TRBV18 and TRBJ1-5, with TRBD1 matching over 7 bases. J gave up 0 bases and V 4 bases, and 9 bases lay outside the gene matches. The germline V gene has CDR1 KGHSH and CDR2 LQKENI. The CDR3 consists of 17 residues. The CDR3 sequence is CASSQGGQAYSNQPQHF. The CDR3 nucleotides are TGTGCCAGCTCACAGGGAGGACAGGCGTATAGCAATCAGCCCCAGCATTTT. The whole variable domain, filled in from reference TRBV18 and TRBJ1-5, reads NAGVMQNPRHLVRRRGQEARLRCSPMKGHSHVYWYRQLPEEGLKFMVYLQKENIIDESGMPKERFSAEFPKEGPSILRIQQVVRGDSAAYFCASSQGGQAYSNQPQHFGDGTRLSIL.

This chain connects TRBV2 to TRBJ2-7; 7 bases match TRBD1. There are 13 residues in the CDR3. Germline CDR1 reads SNHLY; CDR2 reads FYNNEI. The ends lost 5 bases at V and 6 bases at J; junction bases unmatched: 7. This CDR3 is CASSLRQGSEQYV. The CDR3 DNA is TGTGCCAGCAGTCTAAGACAGGGCAGCGAGCAGTACGTC.

The V gene is TRBV6-5, the J gene TRBJ2-3; a possible D gene is TRBD1 (5 bases). This CDR3 region has 14 residues. From germline, CDR1 is MNHEY and CDR2 SVGAGI. Trimming shortened V by 5 bases and J by 3 bases, and 12 bases separated the two germline ends. The CDR3 loop reads CASSPQGYTDTQYF. The CDR3 bases are TGTGCCAGCAGTCCCCAGGGATATACAGATACGCAGTATTTT.

This chain connects TRBV5-6 to TRBJ2-3, with D possibly being TRBD2 (6 bases). From germline, CDR1 is SGHDT and CDR2 YYEEEE. Trimming stripped 4 bases from V and 2 bases from J, with 11 bases between. This CDR3 contains 14 residues. The CDR3 DNA reads as TGTGCCAGCAGCACTCTGCGGGACACAGATACGCAGTATTTT. Translating it yields CASSTLRDTDTQYF. The whole variable domain, filled in from reference TRBV5-6 and TRBJ2-3, reads DAGVTQSPTHLIKTRGQQVTLRCSPKSGHDTVSWYQQALGQGPQFIFQYYEEEERQRGNFPDRFSGHQFPNYSSELNVNALLLGDSALYLCASSTLRDTDTQYFGPGTRLTVL.

The table lists this clone with a few counts. The chain recombines TRBV20-1 with TRBJ2-1; no reliable D call. The V end was cut by 3 bases, the J end by 6 bases, with 9 bases between. The CDR3 contains 12 residues. The V gene's germline CDR1 is DFQATT and CDR2 SNEGSKA (reference sequence). The CDR3 loop reads CSASRPTNEQFF. The DNA of the CDR3 is TGCAGTGCTAGTCGCCCGACCAATGAGCAGTTCTTC.

The chain couples TRBV2 to TRBJ2-7, with D possibly TRBD1 on 6 matching bases. With 5 bases removed from V and 5 bases from J, the gap between germline ends came to 10 bases. CDR1 is SNHLY, CDR2 FYNNEI, per germline. This CDR3 has 12 residues. CDR3 nucleotide sequence: TGTGCCAGCAGTAAACAGGGAAACGAGCAGTACGTC. Translation gives CASSKQGNEQYV.

This clone was detected only once. The V and J genes are TRBV2 and TRBJ1-5, with TRBD1 matching 7 bases. CDR3 length: 15 residues. The trim removed 3 bases at V and 5 bases at J, leaving 7 bases unmatched. CDR1 and CDR2 (germline): SNHLY, FYNNEI. The CDR3: CASSDWDRTYQPQHF. CDR3 bases: TGTGCCAGCAGTGACTGGGACAGAACGTATCAGCCCCAGCATTTT.

The chain uses TRBV18 and TRBJ1-2; tentative D call: TRBD1 (6 bases). The germline CDR1 and CDR2 sequences are KGHSH and LQKENI. The CDR3 has 14 residues. V was cut by 5 bases and J by 3 bases, with 13 bases left in between. CDR3 region: CASSTSQGDYGYTF. As DNA, the CDR3 is TGTGCCAGCTCAACGTCACAGGGTGACTATGGCTACACCTTC.

The J gene is TRBJ1-2, the V gene TRBV29-1; TRBD1 agrees at 7 bases. V lost 5 bases to trimming and J lost 8 bases; unmatched junction nucleotides: 8. Germline V gene sequence: CDR1 SQVTM, CDR2 ANQGSEA. The CDR3 runs to 12 residues. DNA for the CDR3: TGCAGCGTTCTGGACAGGCTTGGAGGCTACACCTTC. It is translated as CSVLDRLGGYTF.

The chain joins TRBV5-1 to TRBJ1-2; D gene ambiguous. The CDR3 is 14 amino acids. Trimming removed 0 bases from V and 1 base from J, with 7 bases in between. The germline V gene has CDR1 SGHRS and CDR2 YFSETQ. The chain's CDR3 is CASSLGGSNYGYTF. DNA for the CDR3: TGCGCCAGCAGCTTGGGGGGTAGTAACTATGGCTACACCTTC.

The chain employs TRBV6-5 and TRBJ2-7; D possibly uses TRBD1 or TRBD2 (5 bases each). This CDR3 spans 15 amino acids. Trimming removed 7 bases from V and 2 bases from J, with 18 bases in between. Germline lookup yields CDR1 MNHEY and CDR2 SVGAGI. The CDR3 nucleotides read TGTGCCAGCACCGAGCCGGGGCTAAGCCCCTACGAGCAGTACGTC. Translating gives CASTEPGLSPYEQYV.

V gene TRBV2 combines with J gene TRBJ2-2, with 11 bases lining up with TRBD1. Germline V gene data show CDR1 as SNHLY and CDR2 as FYNNEI. Trimming at V came to 6 bases and at J to 4 bases, leaving 4 bases not matched to a gene. This CDR3 comprises 15 residues. In DNA, the CDR3 is TGTGCCAGCAGCCCCGGACAGGGGGCCACCGGGGAGCTGTTTTTT. This sequence encodes CASSPGQGATGELFF.

This clone has only one observation. This sequence joins TRBV9 and TRBJ2-2; D might be TRBD1 (5 bases). The CDR3 loop spans 14 amino acids. V lost 5 bases, J lost 0 bases, and 8 bases lay in between. Germline lookup yields CDR1 SGDLS and CDR2 YYNGEE. The DNA for the CDR3 is TGTGCCAGCAGAAGACAGACGAACACCGGGGAGCTGTTTTTT. It translates to CASRRQTNTGELFF.

This chain uses TRBV29-1 with TRBJ2-5; 8 bases align to TRBD1. J lost 4 bases, V lost 6 bases, and 4 bases had no gene match. Germline lookup yields CDR1 SQVTM and CDR2 ANQGSEA. The CDR3 runs 12 residues. The chain's CDR3 is CSVDRGGETQYF. CDR3 coding DNA: TGCAGCGTCGACAGGGGCGGAGAGACCCAGTACTTC.

Only one count was recorded for this clone. The rearrangement links TRBV20-1 to TRBJ1-2, with D maybe TRBD1 (6 bases). The CDR3 contains 11 residues. V lost 4 bases and J lost 7, with 10 bases in between. Looked up from germline, CDR1 is DFQATT and CDR2 is SNEGSKA (reference sequence). The CDR3 region has the DNA TGCAGTGCTAAAGGGGGATCTGGCTACACCTTC. Residues: CSAKGGSGYTF.

The table lists this clone with a few counts. J is TRBJ1-6 and V is TRBV10-2; tentatively, D is TRBD1 (6 bases). The V gene lost 3 bases and the J gene lost 9 bases, with 15 bases spanning the gap. This CDR3 has 15 residues. Germline-derived CDR1 and CDR2 are WSHSY and SAAADI. The CDR3 region is CASSDPGHSSSPLHF. In DNA, the CDR3 is TGCGCCAGCAGTGATCCGGGACATTCCAGTTCACCCCTCCACTTT.

The rearrangement links TRBV10-2 to TRBJ2-3, with D maybe TRBD1 (6 bases). V shed 5 bases and J shed 2 bases, with 14 bases lying between them. The CDR3 has 15 residues. Per the germline V gene, CDR1 is WSHSY and CDR2 is SAAADI. The CDR3 protein is CASSPVQGITDTQYF. Here the CDR3 DNA reads TGCGCCAGCAGTCCCGTCCAGGGGATCACAGATACGCAGTATTTT.

The CDR3 DNA sequence: TGTGCCAGCACGGCAGGGTATCCCAACACTGAAGCTTTCTTT. Amino acid sequence: CASTAGYPNTEAFF. The rearrangement uses TRBV27 and TRBJ1-1, with a tentative D call TRBD1 (5 bases). CDR1 is MNHEY and CDR2 is SMNVEV in the germline V gene (reference sequence). V was cut by 7 bases and J by 2 bases, with 14 bases left in between. The CDR3 is made up of 14 amino acids.

The J gene is TRBJ2-3, the V gene TRBV6-6, with TRBD1 identical over 10 bases. J lost 4 bases, V lost 5 bases, and 3 bases had no gene match. The length of the CDR3 is 14 residues. Per germline, CDR1 MNHNY and CDR2 SVGAGI (reference sequence). This CDR3 is CASSDRGPSDTQYF. The CDR3 DNA follows: TGTGCCAGCAGTGACAGGGGGCCGTCAGATACGCAGTATTTT.

The chain links TRBV4-1 to TRBJ2-1, with 9 bases fitting TRBD1. Per the germline V gene, CDR1 is MGHRA and CDR2 is YSYEKL. The CDR3 spans 15 residues. Trimming took 2 bases from V and 10 from J; bases not matched to a gene: 9. The CDR3 DNA is TGCGCCAGCAGCCAAACGGGACAGGGTATCGGCGAGCAGTTCTTC. Its translation: CASSQTGQGIGEQFF.

This chain joins TRBV5-5 and TRBJ1-2; D unclear. The CDR3 spans 13 residues. In germline, CDR1 is SGHKS, CDR2 YYEKEE (reference sequence). Trimming pared 4 bases from V and 2 bases from J, leaving 9 bases between. DNA for the CDR3: TGTGCCAGCAGCCGCGCGGAGAACTATGGCTACACCTTC. This sequence encodes CASSRAENYGYTF.

This sequence joins TRBV28 and TRBJ1-2, with 9 bases fitting TRBD1. The CDR3 is made up of 15 amino acids. Germline values: CDR1 MDHEN, CDR2 SYDVKM. J lost 4 bases, V lost 4 bases, and 7 bases had no gene match. CDR3 region: CASSSKGQGPYGYTF. The CDR3 bases are TGTGCCAGCAGTTCAAAGGGACAGGGACCCTATGGCTACACCTTC.